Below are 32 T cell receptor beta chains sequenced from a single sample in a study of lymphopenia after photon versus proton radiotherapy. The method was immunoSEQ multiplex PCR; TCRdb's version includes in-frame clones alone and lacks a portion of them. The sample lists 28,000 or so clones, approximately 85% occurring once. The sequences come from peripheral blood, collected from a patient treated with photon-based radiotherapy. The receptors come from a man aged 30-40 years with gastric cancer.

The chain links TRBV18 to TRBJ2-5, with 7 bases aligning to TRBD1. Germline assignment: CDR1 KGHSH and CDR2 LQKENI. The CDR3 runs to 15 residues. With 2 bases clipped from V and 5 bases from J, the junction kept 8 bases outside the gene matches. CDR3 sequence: CASSPETGKEETQYF. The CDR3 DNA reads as TGTGCCAGCTCACCAGAGACAGGGAAGGAGGAGACCCAGTACTTC.

The CDR3 DNA reads as TGTGCCAGCAGCCCGACGAACAGGAGACACTACGAGCAGTACTTC. Its protein is CASSPTNRRHYEQYF. The V and J genes are TRBV11-2 and TRBJ2-7, with D maybe TRBD1 (5 bases). The CDR3 is made up of 15 amino acids. Germline V lookup: CDR1 SGHAT, CDR2 FQNNGV. The V end lost 5 bases, the J end lost 3 bases, and 17 bases lay between the germline ends.

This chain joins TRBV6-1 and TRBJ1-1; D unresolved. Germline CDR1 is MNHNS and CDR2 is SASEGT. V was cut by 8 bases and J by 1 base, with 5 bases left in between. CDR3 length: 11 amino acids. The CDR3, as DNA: TGTGCCAGCGTCAGGAACACTGAAGCTTTCTTT. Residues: CASVRNTEAFF.

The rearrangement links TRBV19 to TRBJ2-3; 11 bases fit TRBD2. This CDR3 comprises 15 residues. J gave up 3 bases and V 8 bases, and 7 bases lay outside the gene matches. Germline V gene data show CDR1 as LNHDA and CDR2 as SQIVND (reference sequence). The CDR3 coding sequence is TGTGCCAGTCTCGGACTAGCGGGCAATACAGATACGCAGTATTTT. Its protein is CASLGLAGNTDTQYF.

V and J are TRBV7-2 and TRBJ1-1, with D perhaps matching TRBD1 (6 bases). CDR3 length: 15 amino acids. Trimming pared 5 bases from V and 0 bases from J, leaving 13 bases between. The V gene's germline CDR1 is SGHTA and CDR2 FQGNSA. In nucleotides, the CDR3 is TGTGCCAGCAGCCCGAGAAGGGGGATGAACACTGAAGCTTTCTTT. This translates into CASSPRRGMNTEAFF. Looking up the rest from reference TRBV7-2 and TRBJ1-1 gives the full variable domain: GAGVSQSPSNKVTEKGKDVELRCDPISGHTALYWYRQSLGQGLEFLIYFQGNSAPDKSGLPSDRFSAERTGGSVSTLTIQRTQQEDSAVYLCASSPRRGMNTEAFFGQGTRLTVV.

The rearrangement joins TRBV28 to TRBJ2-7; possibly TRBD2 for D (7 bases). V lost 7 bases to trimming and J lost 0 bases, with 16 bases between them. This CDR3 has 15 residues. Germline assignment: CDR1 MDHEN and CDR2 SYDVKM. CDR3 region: CASNTGGGGSYEQYF. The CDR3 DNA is TGTGCCAGCAACACCGGGGGAGGGGGCTCCTACGAGCAGTACTTC.

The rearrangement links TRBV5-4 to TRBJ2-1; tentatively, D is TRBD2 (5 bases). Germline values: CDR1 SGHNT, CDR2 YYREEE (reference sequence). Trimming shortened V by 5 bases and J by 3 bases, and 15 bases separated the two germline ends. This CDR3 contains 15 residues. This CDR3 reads CASSSRERDYNEQFF. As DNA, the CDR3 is TGTGCCAGCAGTTCCCGGGAAAGAGACTACAATGAGCAGTTCTTC. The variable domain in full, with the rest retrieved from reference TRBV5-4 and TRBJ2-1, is ETGVTQSPTHLIKTRGQQVTLRCSSQSGHNTVSWYQQALGQGPQFIFQYYREEENGRGNFPPRFSGLQFPNYSSELNVNALELDDSALYLCASSSRERDYNEQFFGPGTRLTVL.

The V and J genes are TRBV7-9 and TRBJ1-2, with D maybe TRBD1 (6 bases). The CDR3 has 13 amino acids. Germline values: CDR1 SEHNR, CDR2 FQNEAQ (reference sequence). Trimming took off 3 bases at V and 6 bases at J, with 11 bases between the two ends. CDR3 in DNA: TGTGCCAGCAGCTTGGGGGCGGTAAATGGCTACACCTTC. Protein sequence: CASSLGAVNGYTF.

CDR3 amino acids: CASSLPGEGAGNTIYF. The CDR3 DNA sequence: TGTGCCAGCAGCCTCCCAGGAGAGGGTGCCGGAAACACCATATATTTT. The V call is TRBV4-2, the J call TRBJ1-3, with D unresolved. Germline V lookup: CDR1 LGHNA, CDR2 YNFKEQ. The V and J ends lost 4 bases and 4 bases respectively, with 17 bases between them. This CDR3 has 16 amino acids.

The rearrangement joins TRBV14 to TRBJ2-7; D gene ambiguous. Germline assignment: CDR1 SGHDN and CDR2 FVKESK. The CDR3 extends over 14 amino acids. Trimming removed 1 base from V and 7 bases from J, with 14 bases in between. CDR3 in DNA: TGTGCCAGCAGCCAAGTATCCGTTTTAGGAGAGCAGTACTTC. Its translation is CASSQVSVLGEQYF.

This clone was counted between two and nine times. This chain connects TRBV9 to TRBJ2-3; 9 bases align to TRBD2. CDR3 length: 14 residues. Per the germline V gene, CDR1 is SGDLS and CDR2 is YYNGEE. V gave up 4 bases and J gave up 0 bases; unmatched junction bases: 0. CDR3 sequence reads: CASSLAGSTDTQYF. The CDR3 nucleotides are TGTGCCAGCAGCCTAGCGGGGAGCACAGATACGCAGTATTTT.

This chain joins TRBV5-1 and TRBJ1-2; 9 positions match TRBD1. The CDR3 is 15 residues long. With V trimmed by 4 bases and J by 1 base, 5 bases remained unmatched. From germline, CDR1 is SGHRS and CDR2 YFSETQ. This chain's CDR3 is CASSDEDRGNYGYTF. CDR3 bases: TGCGCCAGCAGCGACGAGGACAGGGGTAACTATGGCTACACCTTC.

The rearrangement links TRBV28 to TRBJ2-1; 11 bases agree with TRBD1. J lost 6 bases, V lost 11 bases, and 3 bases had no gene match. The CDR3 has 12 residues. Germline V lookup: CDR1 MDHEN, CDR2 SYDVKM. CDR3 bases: TGTGCCGAAGGGACAGGGGGCAATGAGCAGTTCTTC. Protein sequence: CAEGTGGNEQFF.

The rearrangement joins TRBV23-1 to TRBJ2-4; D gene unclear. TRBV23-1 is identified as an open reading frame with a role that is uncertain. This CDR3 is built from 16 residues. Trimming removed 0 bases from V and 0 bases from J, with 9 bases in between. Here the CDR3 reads CASSQSLLLAKNIQYF. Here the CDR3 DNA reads TGCGCCAGCAGTCAATCGTTACTCCTAGCCAAAAACATTCAGTACTTC.

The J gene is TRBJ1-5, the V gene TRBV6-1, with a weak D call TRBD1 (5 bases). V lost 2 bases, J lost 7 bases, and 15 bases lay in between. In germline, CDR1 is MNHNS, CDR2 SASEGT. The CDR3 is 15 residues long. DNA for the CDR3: TGTGCCAGCAGTGAATTCGGGGGGAGTTTGCAGCCCCAGCATTTT. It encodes CASSEFGGSLQPQHF.

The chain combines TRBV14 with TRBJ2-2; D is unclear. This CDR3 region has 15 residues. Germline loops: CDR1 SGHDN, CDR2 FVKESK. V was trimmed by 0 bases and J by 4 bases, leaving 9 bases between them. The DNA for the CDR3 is TGTGCCAGCAGCCAAGAGCGAGTGGCCACCGGGGAGCTGTTTTTT. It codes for CASSQERVATGELFF.

The CDR3 region is CASSPGNREVNTEAFF. In nucleotides, the CDR3 is TGCGCCAGCAGCCCCGGGAACAGGGAGGTGAACACTGAAGCTTTCTTT. V and J are TRBV5-1 and TRBJ1-1, with a possible D match to TRBD1 (6 bases). V lost 4 bases and J lost 0, with 16 bases in between. Per germline, CDR1 SGHRS and CDR2 YFSETQ. CDR3 length: 16 amino acids.

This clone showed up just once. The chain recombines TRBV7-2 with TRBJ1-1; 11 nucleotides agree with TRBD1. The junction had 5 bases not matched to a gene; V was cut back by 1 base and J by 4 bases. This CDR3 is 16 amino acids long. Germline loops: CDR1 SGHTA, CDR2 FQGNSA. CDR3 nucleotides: TGTGCCAGCAGCTTAGGAGGGACAGGGGGTGTCACTGAAGCTTTCTTT. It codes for CASSLGGTGGVTEAFF. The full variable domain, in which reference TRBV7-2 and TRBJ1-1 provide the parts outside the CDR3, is GAGVSQSPSNKVTEKGKDVELRCDPISGHTALYWYRQSLGQGLEFLIYFQGNSAPDKSGLPSDRFSAERTGGSVSTLTIQRTQQEDSAVYLCASSLGGTGGVTEAFFGQGTRLTVV.

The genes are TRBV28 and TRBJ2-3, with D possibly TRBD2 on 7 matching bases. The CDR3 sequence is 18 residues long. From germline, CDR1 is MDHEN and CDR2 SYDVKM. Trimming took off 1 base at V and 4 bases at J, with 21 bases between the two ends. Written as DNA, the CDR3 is TGTGCCAGCAGTTTATCCCAGGGGTGGGAGGGAGCACCAGATACGCAGTATTTT. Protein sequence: CASSLSQGWEGAPDTQYF.

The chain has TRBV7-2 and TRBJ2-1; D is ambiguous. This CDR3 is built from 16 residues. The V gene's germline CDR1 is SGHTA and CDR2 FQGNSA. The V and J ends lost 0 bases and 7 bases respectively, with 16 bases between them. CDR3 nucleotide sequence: TGTGCCAGCAGCTTAGCATCGGGCCCCCCTGGAAATGAGCAGTTCTTC. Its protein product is CASSLASGPPGNEQFF.

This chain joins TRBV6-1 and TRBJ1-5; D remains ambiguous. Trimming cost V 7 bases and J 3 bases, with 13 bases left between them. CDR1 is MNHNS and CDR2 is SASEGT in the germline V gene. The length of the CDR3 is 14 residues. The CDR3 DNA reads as TGTGCCAGCAACTTCGGCGGGATCAATCAGCCCCAGCATTTT. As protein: CASNFGGINQPQHF.

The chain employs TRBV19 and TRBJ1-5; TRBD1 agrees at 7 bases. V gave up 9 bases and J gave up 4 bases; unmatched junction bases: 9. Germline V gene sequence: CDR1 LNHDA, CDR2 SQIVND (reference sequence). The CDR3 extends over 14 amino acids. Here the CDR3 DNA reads TGTGCCAGCCGAGTGGGACAGACAAATCAGCCCCAGCATTTT. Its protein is CASRVGQTNQPQHF.

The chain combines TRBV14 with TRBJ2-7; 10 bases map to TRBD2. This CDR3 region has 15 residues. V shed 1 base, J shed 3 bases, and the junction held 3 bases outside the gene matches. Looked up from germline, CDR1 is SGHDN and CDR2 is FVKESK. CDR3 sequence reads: CASSQGASGSYEQYF. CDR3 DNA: TGTGCCAGCAGCCAAGGGGCTAGCGGGAGCTACGAGCAGTACTTC. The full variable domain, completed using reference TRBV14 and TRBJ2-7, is EAGVTQFPSHSVIEKGQTVTLRCDPISGHDNLYWYRRVMGKEIKFLLHFVKESKQDESGMPNNRFLAERTGGTYSTLKVQPAELEDSGVYFCASSQGASGSYEQYFGPGTRLTVT.

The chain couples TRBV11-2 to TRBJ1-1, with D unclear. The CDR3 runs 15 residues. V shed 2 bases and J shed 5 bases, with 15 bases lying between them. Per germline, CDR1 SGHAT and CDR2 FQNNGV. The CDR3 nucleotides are TGTGCCAGCAGCTTACGCTCCTTGGCGGGTACTGAAGCTTTCTTT. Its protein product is CASSLRSLAGTEAFF.

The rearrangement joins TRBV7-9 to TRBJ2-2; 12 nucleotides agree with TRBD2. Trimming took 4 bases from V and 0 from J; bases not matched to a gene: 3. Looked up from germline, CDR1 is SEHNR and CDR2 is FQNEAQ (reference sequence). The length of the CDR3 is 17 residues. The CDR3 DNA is TGTGCCAGCAGCTCGCGACTAGCGGGAGCGAACACCGGGGAGCTGTTTTTT. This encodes CASSSRLAGANTGELFF.

The chain's CDR3 is CASSLRNSPLHF. The CDR3 DNA reads as TGTGCCAGCAGCTTAAGGAATTCACCCCTCCACTTT. The genes are TRBV7-2 and TRBJ1-6; D not certain. The CDR3 length is 12 residues. Germline CDR1 SGHTA, CDR2 FQGNSA. Trimming took off 2 bases at V and 7 bases at J, with 3 bases between the two ends.

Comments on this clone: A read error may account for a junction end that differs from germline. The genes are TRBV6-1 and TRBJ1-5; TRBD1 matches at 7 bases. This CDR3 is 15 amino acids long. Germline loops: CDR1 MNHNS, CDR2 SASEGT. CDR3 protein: CASREEGAGNQPQHF. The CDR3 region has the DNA TGTGCCAGCCGTGAGGAGGGGGCTGGGAATCAGCCCCAGCATTTT.

The CDR3 here is CASSLFGARSPLHF. The DNA of the CDR3 is TGTGCCAGCAGTTTATTTGGGGCTCGGTCACCCCTCCACTTT. This chain uses TRBV27 with TRBJ1-6; tentative D call: TRBD1 (5 bases). Germline V CDR1 and CDR2: MNHEY, SMNVEV (reference sequence). The V end was cut by 1 base, the J end by 10 bases, with 11 bases between. CDR3 length: 14 residues.

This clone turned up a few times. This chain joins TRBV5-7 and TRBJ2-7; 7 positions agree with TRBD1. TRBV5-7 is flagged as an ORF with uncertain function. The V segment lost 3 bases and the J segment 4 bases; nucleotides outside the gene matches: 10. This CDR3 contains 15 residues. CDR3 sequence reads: CASSSAGTAVYEQYF. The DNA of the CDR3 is TGTGCCAGCAGCTCCGCCGGGACAGCCGTATACGAGCAGTACTTC.

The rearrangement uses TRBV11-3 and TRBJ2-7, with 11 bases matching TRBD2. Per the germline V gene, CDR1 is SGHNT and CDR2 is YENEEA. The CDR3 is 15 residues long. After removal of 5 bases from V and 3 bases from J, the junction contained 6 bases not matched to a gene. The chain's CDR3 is CASSHSGTSGYEQYF. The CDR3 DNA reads TGTGCCAGCAGCCACTCCGGGACTAGCGGCTACGAGCAGTACTTC.

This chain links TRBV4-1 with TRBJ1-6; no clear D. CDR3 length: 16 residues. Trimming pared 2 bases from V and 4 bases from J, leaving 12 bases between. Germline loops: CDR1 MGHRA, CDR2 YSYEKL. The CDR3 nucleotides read TGCGCCAGCAGCCAAAGCCCCCGGGATTATAATTCACCCCTCCACTTT. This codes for CASSQSPRDYNSPLHF.

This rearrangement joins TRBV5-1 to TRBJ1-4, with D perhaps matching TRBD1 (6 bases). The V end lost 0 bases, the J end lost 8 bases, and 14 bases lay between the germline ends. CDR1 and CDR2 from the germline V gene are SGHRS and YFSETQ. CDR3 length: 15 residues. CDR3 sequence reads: CASSLVGGGGEKLFF. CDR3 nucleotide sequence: TGCGCCAGCAGCTTGGTCGGAGGGGGTGGCGAAAAACTGTTTTTT.